Presented here are 3 T cell receptor beta chains from one specimen sequenced in a study of CD8 T cells in ankylosing spondylitis. Using its own MiXCR run on the 5' RACE reads, TCRdb lists one record per CDR3 protein. The table has around 88,000 distinct CDR3 sequences, 8.5% to 9% seen once. The sequenced sample consisted of blood, either unsorted or a sorted T cell fraction (not recorded which). These receptors came from a male donor with ankylosing spondylitis or in good health (not recorded which).

The chain recombines TRBV5-1 with TRBJ1-4; D not resolved. The CDR3 loop spans 14 amino acids. The V gene's germline CDR1 is SGHRS and CDR2 YFSETQ. V was shortened by 0 bases and J by 4 bases, with 7 bases between the two germline ends. Here the CDR3 reads CASSLGRSNEKLFF. As DNA, the CDR3 is TGCGCCAGCAGCTTGGGCAGAAGTAATGAAAAACTGTTTTTT.

This clonotype showed up many times. The CDR3 sequence: CASRSGIQETQYF. The CDR3 nucleotides read TGTGCCAGCAGATCGGGGATCCAAGAGACCCAGTACTTC. The chain carries TRBV27 and TRBJ2-5; possible D gene TRBD2, 5 bases. Trimming stripped 6 bases from V and 1 base from J, with 9 bases between. This CDR3 region has 13 residues. Germline V lookup: CDR1 MNHEY, CDR2 SMNVEV (reference sequence).

This clonotype showed up many times. The V call is TRBV7-2, the J call TRBJ2-1; D is possibly TRBD2 (6 bases). CDR1 and CDR2 (germline): SGHTA, FQGNSA. V was cut by 1 base and J by 7 bases, with 17 bases left in between. The CDR3 sequence is 16 residues long. CDR3 in amino acids: CASSLEISRGRNEQFF. CDR3 sequence (DNA): TGTGCCAGCAGCTTAGAGATTAGCCGGGGGAGGAATGAGCAGTTCTTC.